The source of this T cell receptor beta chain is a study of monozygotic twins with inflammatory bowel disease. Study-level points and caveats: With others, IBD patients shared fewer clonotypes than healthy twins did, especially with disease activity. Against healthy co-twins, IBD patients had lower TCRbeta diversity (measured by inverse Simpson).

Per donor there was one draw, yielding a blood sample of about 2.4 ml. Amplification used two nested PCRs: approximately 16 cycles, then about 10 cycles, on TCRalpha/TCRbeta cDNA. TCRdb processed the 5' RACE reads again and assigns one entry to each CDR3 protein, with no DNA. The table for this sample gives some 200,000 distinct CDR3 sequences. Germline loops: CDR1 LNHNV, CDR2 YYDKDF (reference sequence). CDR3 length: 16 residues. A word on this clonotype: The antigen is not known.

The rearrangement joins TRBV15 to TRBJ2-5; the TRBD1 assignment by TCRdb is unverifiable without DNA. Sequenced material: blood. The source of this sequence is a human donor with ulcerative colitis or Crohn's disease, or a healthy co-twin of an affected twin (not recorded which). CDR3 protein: CATSRDRFRGAETQYF.